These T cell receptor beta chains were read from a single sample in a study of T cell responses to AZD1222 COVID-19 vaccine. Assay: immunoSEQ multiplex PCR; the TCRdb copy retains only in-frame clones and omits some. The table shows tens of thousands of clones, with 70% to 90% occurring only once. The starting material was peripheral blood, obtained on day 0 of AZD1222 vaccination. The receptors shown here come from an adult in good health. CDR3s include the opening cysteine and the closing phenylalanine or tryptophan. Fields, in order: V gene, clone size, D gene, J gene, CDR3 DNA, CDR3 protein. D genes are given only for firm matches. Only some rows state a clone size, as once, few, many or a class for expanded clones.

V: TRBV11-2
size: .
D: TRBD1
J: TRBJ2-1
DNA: TGTGCCAGCAGCTTTGACAGGGGATCCTACAATGAGCAGTTCTTC
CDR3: CASSFDRGSYNEQFF

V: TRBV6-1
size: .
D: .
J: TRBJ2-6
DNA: TGTGCCAGCAGTGAAGGCCCTACGCGATCTGGGGCCAACGTCCTGACTTTC
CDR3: CASSEGPTRSGANVLTF

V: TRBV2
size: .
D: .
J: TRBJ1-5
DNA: TGTGCCAGCAGTGAATCGTGGGGGGAGGATCAGCCCCAGCATTTT
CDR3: CASSESWGEDQPQHF

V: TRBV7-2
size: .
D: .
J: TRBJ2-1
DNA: TGTGCCAGCAGCTTAGGTGGATTCTCATACAATGAGCAGTTCTTC
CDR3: CASSLGGFSYNEQFF

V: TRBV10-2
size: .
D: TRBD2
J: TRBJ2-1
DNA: TGCGCCAGCCTAGTTAGCGGGGGGTATGAGCAGTTCTTC
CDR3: CASLVSGGYEQFF

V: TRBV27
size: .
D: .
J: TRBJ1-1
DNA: TGTGCCAGCAGTTTAGGTCGGGGGCTAATGAACACTGAAGCTTTCTTT
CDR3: CASSLGRGLMNTEAFF

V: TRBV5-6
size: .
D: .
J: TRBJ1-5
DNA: TGTGCCAGCAGCTTGGACAACGGGTTAAATCAGCCCCAGCATTTT
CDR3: CASSLDNGLNQPQHF

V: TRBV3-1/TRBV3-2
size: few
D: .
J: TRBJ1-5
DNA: TGTGCCAGCAGCCCCCCTGGGGAAGCTCAGCCCCAGCATTTT
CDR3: CASSPPGEAQPQHF

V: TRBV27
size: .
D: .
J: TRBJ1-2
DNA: TGTGCCAGCAGGGGGGGGACTGCGGGATATGGCTACACCTTC
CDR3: CASRGGTAGYGYTF

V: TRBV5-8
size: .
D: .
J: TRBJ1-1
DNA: TGTGCCAGCAGCCCCGGCGGGTCTGAAGCTTTCTTT
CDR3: CASSPGGSEAFF

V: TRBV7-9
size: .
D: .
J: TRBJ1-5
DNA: TGTGCCAGCAGCTTGGGGGGATTGCAGCCCCAGCATTTT
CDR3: CASSLGGLQPQHF

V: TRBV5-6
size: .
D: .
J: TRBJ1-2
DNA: TGTGCCAGCAGCTTGTGGCAGGGCTATGGCTACACCTTC
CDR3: CASSLWQGYGYTF

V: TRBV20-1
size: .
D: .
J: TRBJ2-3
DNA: TGCAGTGCTAGCGAGGCAGATACGCAGTATTTT
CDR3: CSASEADTQYF

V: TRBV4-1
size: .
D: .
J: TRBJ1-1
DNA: TGCGCCAGCAGCCAAGATGAGGCCAGGGTCACTGAAGCTTTCTTT
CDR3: CASSQDEARVTEAFF

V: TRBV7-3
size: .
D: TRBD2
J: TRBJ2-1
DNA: TGTGCCAGGAATAGCGGGAGAGGCTCCTACAATGAGCAGTTCTTC
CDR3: CARNSGRGSYNEQFF

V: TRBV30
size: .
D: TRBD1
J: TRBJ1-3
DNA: TGTGCCTGGGAGGGGACAGGGCCTGGATTCCGAAACACCATATATTTT
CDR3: CAWEGTGPGFRNTIYF

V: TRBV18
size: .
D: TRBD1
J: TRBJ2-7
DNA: TGTGCCACAGTACTTTCAGGGGGCGGCGAGCAGTACTTC
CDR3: CATVLSGGGEQYF

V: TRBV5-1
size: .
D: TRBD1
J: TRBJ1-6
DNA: TGCGCCAGCAGCTTGGGGACAGGATATAATTCACCCCTCCACTTT
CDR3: CASSLGTGYNSPLHF

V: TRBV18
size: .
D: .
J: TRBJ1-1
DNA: TGTGCCAGCTCACCCGACAGGCACACTGAAGCTTTCTTT
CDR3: CASSPDRHTEAFF

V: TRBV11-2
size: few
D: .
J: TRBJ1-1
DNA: TGTGCCAGCAGCGTTAGTTGGGCTAGGGGGGCCCCTGAAGCTTTCTTT
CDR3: CASSVSWARGAPEAFF

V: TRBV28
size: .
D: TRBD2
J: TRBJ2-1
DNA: TGTGCCAGCAGTACGGGGGGGGCCTACTCCTACAATGAGCAGTTCTTC
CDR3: CASSTGGAYSYNEQFF

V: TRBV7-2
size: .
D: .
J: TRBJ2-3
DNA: TGTGCCAGCATCTCTCGGGCTAGCGTGGACGTGACGCAGTATTTT
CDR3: CASISRASVDVTQYF

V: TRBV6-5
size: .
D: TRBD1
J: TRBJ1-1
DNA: TGTGCCAGCAGGATGGGGACAGATAGTTCTGAAGCTTTCTTT
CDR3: CASRMGTDSSEAFF

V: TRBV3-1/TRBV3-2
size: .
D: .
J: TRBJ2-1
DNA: TGTGCCAGCAGCCAAGTAGAGCGGCAGGGGAATGAGCAGTTCTTC
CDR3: CASSQVERQGNEQFF

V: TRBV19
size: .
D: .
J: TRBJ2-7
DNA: TGTGCCAGTAGTATAGACAGGGAATCGGGGGAGCAGTACTTC
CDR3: CASSIDRESGEQYF

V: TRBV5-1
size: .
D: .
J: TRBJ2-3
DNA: TGCGCCAGCAGCACCGGACAGTTTAGCACAGATACGCAGTATTTT
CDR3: CASSTGQFSTDTQYF

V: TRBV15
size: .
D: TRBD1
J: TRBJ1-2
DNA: TGTGCCACCAGCAGAGATATTGCAGGGGGGAATGGCTACACCTTC
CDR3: CATSRDIAGGNGYTF

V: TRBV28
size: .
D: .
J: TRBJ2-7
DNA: TGTGCCAGCCAGATGGGTCCCCACGAGCAGTACTTC
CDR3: CASQMGPHEQYF

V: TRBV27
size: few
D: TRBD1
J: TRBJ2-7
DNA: TGTGCCAGCAGTTCAACCAGACAGGGGCGCCGCCACTTC
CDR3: CASSSTRQGRRHF

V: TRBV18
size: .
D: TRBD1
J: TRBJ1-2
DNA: TGTGCCAGCTCACCCGACAGGGGGAATGGCTACACCTTC
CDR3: CASSPDRGNGYTF

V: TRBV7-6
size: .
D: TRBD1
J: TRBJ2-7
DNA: TGTGCCAGCAGCACCGGGACAGCCCTCTTGACGGGAGAGCAGTACTTC
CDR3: CASSTGTALLTGEQYF

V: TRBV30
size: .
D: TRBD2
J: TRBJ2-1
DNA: TGTGCCTGGAGGGTTCTAGCGGGAGGCTCCTACAATGAGCAGTTCTTC
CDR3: CAWRVLAGGSYNEQFF

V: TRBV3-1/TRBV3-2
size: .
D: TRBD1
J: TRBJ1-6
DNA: TGTGCCAGCAGCCAAAGGGGGACAGGGAGGTCACCCCTCCACTTT
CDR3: CASSQRGTGRSPLHF

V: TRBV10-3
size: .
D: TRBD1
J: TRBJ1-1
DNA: TGTGCCATCAGGGGACAGGGGGGGCTTATGAACACTGAAGCTTTCTTT
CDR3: CAIRGQGGLMNTEAFF

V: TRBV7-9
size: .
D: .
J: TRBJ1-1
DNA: TGTGCCAGCAGCGCCCCTTCTAAGGAAGCTTTCTTT
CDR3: CASSAPSKEAFF

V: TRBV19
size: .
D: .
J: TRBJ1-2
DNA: TGTGCCAGTAGAGACAAGGTATATGGCTACACCTTC
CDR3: CASRDKVYGYTF

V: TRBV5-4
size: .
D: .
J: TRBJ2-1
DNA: TGTGCCAGCAGCTTGCAGGGCAATATATACAATGAGCAGTTCTTC
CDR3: CASSLQGNIYNEQFF

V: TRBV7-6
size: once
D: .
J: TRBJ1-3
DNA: TGTGCCAGCAGCTTAAGGGAAACTGCTGGAAACACCATATATTTT
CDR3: CASSLRETAGNTIYF

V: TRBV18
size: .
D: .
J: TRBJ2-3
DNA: TGTGCCAGCTCACCACCGACAGATACGCAGTATTTT
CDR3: CASSPPTDTQYF

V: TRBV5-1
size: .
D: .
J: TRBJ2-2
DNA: TGCGCCAGCACTCTCGGGCAAAACACCGGGGAGCTGTTTTTT
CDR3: CASTLGQNTGELFF

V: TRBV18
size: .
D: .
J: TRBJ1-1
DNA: TGTGCCAGCTCACTGGCGGCCACTGAAGCTTTCTTT
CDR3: CASSLAATEAFF

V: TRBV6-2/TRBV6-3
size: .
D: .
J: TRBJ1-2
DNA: TGTGCCAGCAGCATACTCGCCGAGTATGGCTACACCTTC
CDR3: CASSILAEYGYTF

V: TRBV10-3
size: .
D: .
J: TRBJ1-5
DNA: TGTGCCACGTCTGGATGGGACGGCAATCAGCCCCAGCATTTT
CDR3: CATSGWDGNQPQHF

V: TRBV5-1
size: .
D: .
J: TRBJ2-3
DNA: TGCGCCAGCAGCCCGGGATTGGGGAGGACAGATACGCAGTATTTT
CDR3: CASSPGLGRTDTQYF

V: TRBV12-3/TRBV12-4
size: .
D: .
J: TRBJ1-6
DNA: TGTGCCAGCAAGGGGGGCTATAATTCACCCCTCCACTTT
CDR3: CASKGGYNSPLHF

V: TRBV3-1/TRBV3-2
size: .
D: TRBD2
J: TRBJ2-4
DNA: TGTGCCAGCAGCCAAACTAGCGGCGGGAACATTCAGTACTTC
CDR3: CASSQTSGGNIQYF